Each of the 23 T cell receptor beta chains below was sequenced from the same sample in a study of blood T cell repertoires in COVID-19. Only in-frame clones appear in the TCRdb table, and some are missing; sequencing was by immunoSEQ multiplex PCR. The table has approximately 120,000 clones, approximately 91% seen once. The sequenced sample was peripheral blood. These receptors all stem from an elderly woman with acute or convalescent COVID-19.

This chain uses TRBV18 with TRBJ1-1; the match to TRBD1 covers 10 bases. Germline V gives CDR1 KGHSH, CDR2 LQKENI. CDR3 length equals 19 residues. V shed 3 bases, J shed 5 bases, and the junction held 18 bases outside the gene matches. The CDR3 nucleotides are TGTGCCAGCTCACCGAGACAGGGGGCTCTCCCGTTTGGGGGTACTGAAGCTTTCTTT. It yields the protein CASSPRQGALPFGGTEAFF. The full variable domain, its missing parts supplied by reference TRBV18 and TRBJ1-1, is NAGVMQNPRHLVRRRGQEARLRCSPMKGHSHVYWYRQLPEEGLKFMVYLQKENIIDESGMPKERFSAEFPKEGPSILRIQQVVRGDSAAYFCASSPRQGALPFGGTEAFFGQGTRLTVV.

This clone was seen a few times. The gene calls are TRBV18 and TRBJ1-1; tentative D call: TRBD1 (6 bases). Germline values: CDR1 KGHSH, CDR2 LQKENI. V was pared by 3 bases and J by 7 bases, with 12 bases between. The CDR3 has 13 amino acids. In DNA, the CDR3 is TGTGCCAGCTCACCCGGGGGGCTGGGTGAAGCTTTCTTT. Its protein is CASSPGGLGEAFF.

The V call is TRBV19, the J call TRBJ2-2; D is perhaps TRBD2 (6 bases). The germline CDR1 and CDR2 sequences are LNHDA and SQIVND (reference sequence). The CDR3 covers 16 residues. V lost 6 bases, J lost 3 bases, and 17 bases lay in between. This chain's CDR3 is CASRPLGGLDTGELFF. CDR3 nucleotides: TGTGCCAGTAGACCCCTAGGAGGGCTGGACACCGGGGAGCTGTTTTTT.

This chain links TRBV3-1 (or the pseudogene TRBV3-2) with TRBJ2-7, with D possibly being TRBD2 (6 bases). The CDR3 has 15 residues. V was clipped by 1 base and J by 3 bases, with 13 bases between them. The V gene's germline CDR1 is LGHDT and CDR2 YNNKEL (reference sequence). CDR3 region: CASSQASGPRYEQYF. As DNA, the CDR3 is TGTGCCAGCAGCCAAGCCAGCGGGCCCCGCTACGAGCAGTACTTC.

The chain couples TRBV28 to TRBJ1-1; 9 bases are a match to TRBD1. The CDR3 is made up of 14 amino acids. Trimming at V came to 10 bases and at J to 0 bases, leaving 6 bases not matched to a gene. The germline gives CDR1 MDHEN, CDR2 SYDVKM. The CDR3 DNA sequence: TGTGCCACGGGGACAGGGCCAATGAACACTGAAGCTTTCTTT. Protein sequence: CATGTGPMNTEAFF.

The V and J genes are TRBV5-6 and TRBJ1-1, with D unresolved. CDR3 length: 15 residues. Trimming left V 1 base short and J 0 bases short, with 10 bases between. Germline V gene data show CDR1 as SGHDT and CDR2 as YYEEEE. The CDR3 DNA reads as TGTGCCAGCAGCTTGCCGCACACCTTGAACACTGAAGCTTTCTTT. Amino acids: CASSLPHTLNTEAFF.

The gene calls are TRBV11-3 and TRBJ1-5; the match to TRBD1 covers 8 bases. Per the germline V gene, CDR1 is SGHNT and CDR2 is YENEEA. Trimming at V came to 5 bases and at J to 4 bases, leaving 10 bases not matched to a gene. CDR3 length equals 16 residues. For the CDR3, the DNA is TGTGCCAGCAGCCCAAACAAGGGACAGGCTAATCAGCCCCAGCATTTT. It codes for CASSPNKGQANQPQHF. The full variable domain, with the rest looked up from reference TRBV11-3 and TRBJ1-5, is EAGVVQSPRYKIIEKKQPVAFWCNPISGHNTLYWYLQNLGQGPELLIRYENEEAVDDSQLPKDRFSAERLKGVDSTLKIQPAELGDSAVYLCASSPNKGQANQPQHFGDGTRLSIL.

The CDR3 protein is CASSLDRAAGSPLHF. For the CDR3, the DNA is TGTGCCAGCAGCTTAGACAGGGCGGCAGGTTCACCCCTCCACTTT. This chain links TRBV7-2 with TRBJ1-6, with TRBD1 as a possible D gene (6 bases). V was cut by 1 base and J by 9 bases, with 13 bases left in between. Germline assignment: CDR1 SGHTA and CDR2 FQGNSA. The CDR3 spans 15 residues.

The J gene is TRBJ1-2, the V gene TRBV18, with D possibly matching TRBD1 (5 bases). The germline CDR1 and CDR2 sequences are KGHSH and LQKENI. The CDR3 is 15 amino acids. V lost 4 bases to trimming and J lost 0 bases, with 12 bases between them. The CDR3 reads CASSRGGDTNYGYTF. The CDR3 nucleotides read TGTGCCAGCTCACGGGGCGGCGACACTAACTATGGCTACACCTTC.

The genes are TRBV10-3 and TRBJ2-7; D perhaps matches TRBD1 (6 bases). V lost 10 bases to trimming and J lost 2 bases, with 15 bases between them. The CDR3 runs 13 residues. Germline loops: CDR1 ENHRY, CDR2 SYGVKD. The CDR3 spells CATNRESAYEQYF. The DNA of the CDR3 is TGTGCCACGAACAGGGAGTCAGCCTACGAGCAGTACTTC.

V gene TRBV19 combines with J gene TRBJ2-7; 12 bases fit TRBD2. The CDR3 extends over 15 amino acids. CDR1 and CDR2 (germline): LNHDA, SQIVND (reference sequence). The ends lost 6 bases at V and 0 bases at J; junction bases unmatched: 3. The CDR3 nucleotides read TGTGCCAGTAGCAGACTAGCGGGAGACTCCTACGAGCAGTACTTC. The encoded protein is CASSRLAGDSYEQYF.

CDR3 coding DNA: TGCAGCGTTGATGGGGGCGCGACAGATACGCAGTATTTT. Protein product: CSVDGGATDTQYF. The J gene is TRBJ2-3, the V gene TRBV29-1, with D possibly being TRBD1 (6 bases). Germline values: CDR1 SQVTM, CDR2 ANQGSEA. The CDR3 has 13 amino acids. V was cut by 3 bases and J by 3 bases, with 10 bases left in between.

The V and J genes are TRBV6-5 and TRBJ2-7; TRBD2 matches at 10 bases. CDR3 size: 15 residues. Germline lookup yields CDR1 MNHEY and CDR2 SVGAGI. V gave up 10 bases and J gave up 5 bases; unmatched junction bases: 14. CDR3 residues: CATSREASGSNEQYF. DNA for the CDR3: TGTGCCACCAGCCGTGAAGCTAGCGGGAGCAACGAGCAGTACTTC.

This chain joins TRBV28 and TRBJ1-2, with TRBD1 matching over 11 bases. The length of the CDR3 is 16 residues. Losses at the gene ends were 4 bases for V and 6 bases for J; bases not matched to a gene: 10. Germline values: CDR1 MDHEN, CDR2 SYDVKM. CDR3 in DNA: TGTGCCAGCAGTTCATACCTCGGACAGGGGGCCGATGGCTACACCTTC. It is translated as CASSSYLGQGADGYTF.

In nucleotides, the CDR3 is TGCAGCGTTGGTGGACAATCAAGGAGCACTGAAGCTTTCTTT. Residues: CSVGGQSRSTEAFF. The chain combines TRBV29-1 with TRBJ1-1; the D gene is possibly TRBD1 (5 bases). CDR3 length: 14 residues. In germline, CDR1 is SQVTM, CDR2 ANQGSEA. V dropped 4 bases and J dropped 4 bases, with 16 bases sitting between them.

The chain joins TRBV2 to TRBJ2-1; TRBD2 aligns across 13 bases. There are 13 residues in the CDR3. The junction had 1 base not matched to a gene; V was cut back by 6 bases and J by 8 bases. Germline assignment: CDR1 SNHLY and CDR2 FYNNEI. CDR3 sequence (DNA): TGTGCCAGCAGCGGACTAGCGGGAGATGAGCAGTTCTTC. Translated: CASSGLAGDEQFF.

The chain recombines TRBV28 with TRBJ1-2; the D gene is possibly TRBD1 (5 bases). Germline V gene data show CDR1 as MDHEN and CDR2 as SYDVKM. V was pared by 3 bases and J by 6 bases, with 14 bases between. The CDR3 spans 14 residues. CDR3 DNA: TGTGCCAGCAGTTTTCCCAGGGTAGGAGATGGCTACACCTTC. The encoded protein is CASSFPRVGDGYTF.

The chain carries TRBV7-3 and TRBJ2-3; 7 bases align to TRBD2. There are 14 residues in the CDR3. Germline CDR1 SGHTA, CDR2 FQGTGA. J was trimmed by 1 base and V by 2 bases; bases with no gene match: 0. CDR3 nucleotides: TGTGCCAGCAGCTTACTAGCGGGCACAGATACGCAGTATTTT. Residues: CASSLLAGTDTQYF.

This chain uses TRBV14 with TRBJ1-2, with D possibly matching TRBD1 (6 bases). There are 13 residues in the CDR3. Germline CDR1 and CDR2: SGHDN and FVKESK. Deletions cut 1 base from V and 5 bases from J, with 8 bases between. CDR3 coding DNA: TGTGCCAGCAGCCAAGGACAGGCTTATGGCTACACCTTC. Amino acid sequence: CASSQGQAYGYTF.

This clone was seen only once. The CDR3 coding sequence is TGCGCCAGCAGCTTGGAGTCAGGGTATCAGCCCCAGCATTTT. Its protein is CASSLESGYQPQHF. The rearrangement links TRBV5-1 to TRBJ1-5; weak D call: TRBD1 (5 bases). The V gene's germline CDR1 is SGHRS and CDR2 YFSETQ. The CDR3 runs 14 residues. The V gene lost 0 bases and the J gene lost 5 bases, with 9 bases spanning the gap.

In its sample, this clone was seen a few times. This sequence joins TRBV6-1 and TRBJ1-2; tentatively, D is TRBD1 (5 bases). Germline V gene lookup returns CDR1 MNHNS and CDR2 SASEGT. CDR3 length equals 13 residues. The V end was cut by 3 bases, the J end by 8 bases, with 13 bases between. As DNA, the CDR3 is TGTGCCAGCAGTGAGGGGCAGGGCTGGGGCTACACCTTC. It yields the protein CASSEGQGWGYTF.

The genes are TRBV5-4 and TRBJ1-6; 7 nucleotides line up with TRBD1. Per germline, CDR1 SGHNT and CDR2 YYREEE (reference sequence). The junction had 7 bases not matched to a gene; V was cut back by 0 bases and J by 7 bases. This CDR3 region has 16 residues. The CDR3 sequence: CASSLGGHRGNSPLHF. CDR3 DNA: TGTGCCAGCAGCTTGGGTGGACACAGGGGCAATTCACCCCTCCACTTT. Complete variable domain (other parts from reference TRBV5-4 and TRBJ1-6): ETGVTQSPTHLIKTRGQQVTLRCSSQSGHNTVSWYQQALGQGPQFIFQYYREEENGRGNFPPRFSGLQFPNYSSELNVNALELDDSALYLCASSLGGHRGNSPLHFGNGTRLTVT.

The V and J genes are TRBV5-1 and TRBJ2-1; 14 bases are shared with TRBD2. The CDR3 sequence is 13 residues long. Germline V gene sequence: CDR1 SGHRS, CDR2 YFSETQ. V lost 4 bases, J lost 15 bases, and 6 bases stayed unmatched. The CDR3 protein is CASSPGTSGSWFF. The CDR3 coding sequence is TGCGCCAGCAGCCCGGGGACTAGCGGGAGTTGGTTCTTC.